The clone carrying this T cell receptor beta chain was detected ten times or more. 5'RACE template switching added a universal primer site and UMIs to TCR cDNA. TCRdb reanalysed the 5' RACE reads using MiXCR and keeps one entry per CDR3 protein. This table holds 50,000 or so distinct CDR3 sequences, 7.4% found once. The CDR3 is 16 amino acids. Germline V lookup: CDR1 DFQATT, CDR2 SNEGSKA (reference sequence). V was pared by 0 bases and J by 4 bases, with 16 bases between. This specimen comes from a study of T cells after yellow fever vaccination. The V gene is TRBV20-1, the J gene TRBJ2-1, with D tentatively TRBD2 (5 bases). The input for sequencing was CD8+ T cells sorted from PBMCs, taken roughly 15 days after the first yellow fever vaccination. This receptor was obtained from a man younger than 35 who received the YFV17D yellow fever vaccine. CDR3 sequence: CSARDISGIRYNEQFF. The CDR3 DNA reads TGCAGTGCTAGAGATATTTCCGGGATTCGATACAATGAGCAGTTCTTC.